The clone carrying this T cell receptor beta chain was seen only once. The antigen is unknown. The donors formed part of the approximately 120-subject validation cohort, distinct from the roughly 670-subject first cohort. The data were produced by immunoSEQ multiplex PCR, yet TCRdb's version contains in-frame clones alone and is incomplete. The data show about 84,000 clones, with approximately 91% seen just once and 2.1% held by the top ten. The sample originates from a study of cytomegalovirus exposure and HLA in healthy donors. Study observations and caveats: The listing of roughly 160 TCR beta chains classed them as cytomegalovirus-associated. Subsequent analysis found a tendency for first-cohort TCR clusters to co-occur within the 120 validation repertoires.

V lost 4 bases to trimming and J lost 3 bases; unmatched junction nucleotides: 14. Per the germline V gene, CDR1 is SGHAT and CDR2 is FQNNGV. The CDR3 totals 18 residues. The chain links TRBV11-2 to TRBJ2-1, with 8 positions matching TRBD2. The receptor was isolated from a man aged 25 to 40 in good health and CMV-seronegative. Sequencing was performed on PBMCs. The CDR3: CASSSGGASGQHYNEQFF. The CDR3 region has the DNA TGTGCCAGCAGCTCCGGGGGGGCTAGCGGGCAGCACTACAATGAGCAGTTCTTC.